The rows below give T cell receptor beta chains drawn from one sample of a study of blood T cell repertoires in COVID-19. Method: immunoSEQ multiplex PCR; TCRdb's copy keeps in-frame clones and lacks some. The sample includes more than 65,000 clones, around three quarters of them seen just once. The sample was peripheral blood. The origin of the receptors is an elderly woman with active or convalescent COVID-19. The CDR3 runs from the conserved cysteine through the conserved F or W. D genes are given only for firm matches. Some rows have no size entry. The others give once, few or many, or a class for an expanded clone.

D,size,V,J,DNA,CDR3
TRBD1,NA,TRBV2,TRBJ1-1,TGTGCCAGGAAACAGGGGGCTGGCACTGAAGCTTTCTTT,CARKQGAGTEAFF
NA,NA,TRBV19,TRBJ2-5,TGTGCCAGTAGTATCGGGACCGCGGGGTCGGGAGAGACCCAGTACTTC,CASSIGTAGSGETQYF
TRBD2,NA,TRBV7-2,TRBJ2-3,TGTGCCAGCAGCGGGACTAGCGGCTTCACAGATACGCAGTATTTT,CASSGTSGFTDTQYF
NA,NA,TRBV4-3,TRBJ2-7,TGCGCCAGCAGCCGGGAGGTACTAGGCTCCTACGAGCAGTACTTC,CASSREVLGSYEQYF
NA,few,TRBV6-1,TRBJ2-7,TGTGCCAGCAGTGAAGGATTGCGGGGAAGTTTCAACGAGCAGTACTTC,CASSEGLRGSFNEQYF
NA,NA,TRBV30,TRBJ1-6,TGTGCCTGGAGTGGGACTGGGGAATCACCCCTCCACTTT,CAWSGTGESPLHF
NA,NA,TRBV10-3,TRBJ2-7,TGTGCCATCAGGATACCCCGGACTGGCACACAGGGCGAGCAGTACTTC,CAIRIPRTGTQGEQYF
TRBD2,NA,TRBV7-2,TRBJ2-5,TGTGCCAGCAGCGTACTAGCGGGGGGGGAGACCCAGTACTTC,CASSVLAGGETQYF
TRBD2,NA,TRBV7-2,TRBJ2-3,TGTGCCAGCAGCGTCCTGCGGGGGGGGATAACAGATACGCAGTATTTT,CASSVLRGGITDTQYF
NA,NA,TRBV11-2,TRBJ1-4,TGTGCCAGCAGCTTAGGACAGGTCTCTGGGAGAATGGGTCATGAAAAACTGTTTTTT,CASSLGQVSGRMGHEKLFF
TRBD1,NA,TRBV20-1,TRBJ1-1,TGCAGTGCTAGTCCCCGGGACAGGGCACTGAACACTGAAGCTTTCTTT,CSASPRDRALNTEAFF
NA,NA,TRBV4-1,TRBJ1-2,TGCGCCAGCAGCCGCGGGGGGAGCTATGGCTACACCTTC,CASSRGGSYGYTF